This T cell receptor beta chain came from a study of T-cell reconstitution after alpha-beta-depleted transplantation in children. Findings and limits, study-wide: T-cell counts and diversity at one year post-transplant came mainly from newly produced T cells. Some patients' high day-60 TCRbeta diversity was traced to surviving recipient T cells and thymic progenitors. Roughly two months post-transplant, alpha-beta T cells reportedly originated from several hundred graft clones that had expanded.

This clonotype was seen many times. As yet, its antigen is unknown. The library targeted TCRbeta and was prepared with unique molecular identifiers. Via MiXCR, TCRdb re-called the PCR reads, giving one row per CDR3 protein. The sample has roughly 32,000 distinct CDR3 sequences, approximately 6.5% seen once. The specimen comprised peripheral blood, sampled 60 days after TCRalphabeta/CD19-depleted stem cell transplant. The clonotype originates from a child less than two years old who had a stem cell transplant for acute myeloid leukemia, so the T cells may come from the graft donor.

The chain's CDR3 is CATSAPYTKNEQFF. CDR3 nucleotide sequence: TGTGCCACCAGTGCCCCGTACACGAAGAATGAGCAGTTCTTC. V is TRBV24-1 and J is TRBJ2-1; D unclear. The CDR3 has 14 amino acids. The germline CDR1 and CDR2 sequences are KGHDR and SFDVKD. Trimming shortened V by 5 bases and J by 7 bases, and 14 bases separated the two germline ends.